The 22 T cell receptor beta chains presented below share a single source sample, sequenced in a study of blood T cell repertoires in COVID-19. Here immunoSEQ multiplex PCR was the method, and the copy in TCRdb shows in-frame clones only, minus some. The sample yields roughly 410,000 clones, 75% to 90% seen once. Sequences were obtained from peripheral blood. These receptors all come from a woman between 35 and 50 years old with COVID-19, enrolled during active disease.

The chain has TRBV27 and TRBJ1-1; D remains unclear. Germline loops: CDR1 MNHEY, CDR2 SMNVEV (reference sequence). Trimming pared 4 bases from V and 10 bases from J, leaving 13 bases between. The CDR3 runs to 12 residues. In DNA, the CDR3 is TGTGCCAGCAGTTCCCGGGGAGTTGGAGCTTTCTTT. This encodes CASSSRGVGAFF.

The chain's CDR3 is CASSFESGSYNEQFF. The CDR3 coding sequence is TGCGCCAGCAGCTTTGAGTCCGGTTCCTACAATGAGCAGTTCTTC. The genes are TRBV5-1 and TRBJ2-1; the D is unclear. The V gene's germline CDR1 is SGHRS and CDR2 YFSETQ. Trimming took 2 bases from V and 1 from J, leaving 10 bases between them. The length of the CDR3 is 15 residues. The full variable domain, its missing parts supplied by reference TRBV5-1 and TRBJ2-1, is KAGVTQTPRYLIKTRGQQVTLSCSPISGHRSVSWYQQTPGQGLQFLFEYFSETQRNKGNFPGRFSGRQFSNSRSEMNVSTLELGDSALYLCASSFESGSYNEQFFGPGTRLTVL.

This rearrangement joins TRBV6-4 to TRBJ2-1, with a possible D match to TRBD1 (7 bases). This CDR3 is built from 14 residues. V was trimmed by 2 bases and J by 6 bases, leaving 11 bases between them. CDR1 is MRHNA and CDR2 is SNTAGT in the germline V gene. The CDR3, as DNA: TGTGCCAGCAGTGACCCAGGGGGGCTCAATGAGCAGTTCTTC. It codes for CASSDPGGLNEQFF.

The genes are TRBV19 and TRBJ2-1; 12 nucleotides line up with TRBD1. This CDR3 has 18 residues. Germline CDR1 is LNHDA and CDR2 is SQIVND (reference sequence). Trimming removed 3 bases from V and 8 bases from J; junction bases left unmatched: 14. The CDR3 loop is CASSMRGTGGPFGDEQFF. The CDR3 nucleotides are TGTGCCAGTAGTATGAGGGGGACAGGGGGCCCCTTCGGGGATGAGCAGTTCTTC.

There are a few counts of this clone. The CDR3 DNA is TGTGCCAGCAGTTACTCAGGACTAGCGGGGATCTACAATGAGCAGTTCTTC. Protein product: CASSYSGLAGIYNEQFF. The chain is built from TRBV6-2 or TRBV6-3 and TRBJ2-1; TRBD2 matches at 12 bases. The CDR3 covers 17 residues. Germline CDR1 MNHEY, CDR2 SVGEGT. The V and J ends lost 0 bases and 3 bases, in that order; junction bases with no gene match: 3.

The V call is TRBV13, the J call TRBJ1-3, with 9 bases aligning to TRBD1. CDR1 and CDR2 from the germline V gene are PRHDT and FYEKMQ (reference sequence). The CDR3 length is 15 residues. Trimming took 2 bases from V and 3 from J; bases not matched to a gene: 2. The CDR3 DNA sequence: TGTGCCAGCAGCTTACGGGACAGGGTTGGAAACACCATATATTTT. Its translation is CASSLRDRVGNTIYF.

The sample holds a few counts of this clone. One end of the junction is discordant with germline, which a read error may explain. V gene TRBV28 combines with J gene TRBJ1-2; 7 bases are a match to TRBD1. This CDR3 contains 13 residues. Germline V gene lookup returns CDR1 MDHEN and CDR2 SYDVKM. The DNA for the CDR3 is TGTGCCAGCAGTCCGGGACAGCCCGTGGACCGCGGCTTC. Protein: CASSPGQPVDRGF.

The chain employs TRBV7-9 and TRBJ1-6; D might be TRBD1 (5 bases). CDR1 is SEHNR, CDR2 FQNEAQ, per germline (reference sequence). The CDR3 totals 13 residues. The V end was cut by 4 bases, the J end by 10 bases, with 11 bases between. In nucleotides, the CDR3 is TGTGCCAGCAGCTGGGGCCAGAGGTCACCCCTCCACTTT. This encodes CASSWGQRSPLHF.

The CDR3 nucleotides are TGTGCCAGCAGCCCACCCAGAACCATCTACGAGCAGTACTTC. It codes for CASSPPRTIYEQYF. This chain links TRBV5-8 with TRBJ2-7; unclear D gene. V lost 4 bases and J 3 bases, leaving 14 bases between the germline ends. This CDR3 spans 14 amino acids. In germline, CDR1 is SGHTS, CDR2 YDEGEE.

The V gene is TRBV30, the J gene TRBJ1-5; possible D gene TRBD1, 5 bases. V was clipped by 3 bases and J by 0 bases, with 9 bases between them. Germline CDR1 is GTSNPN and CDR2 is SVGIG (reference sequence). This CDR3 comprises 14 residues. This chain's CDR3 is CAWRDGHSNQPQHF. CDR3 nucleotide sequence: TGTGCCTGGAGGGACGGACATAGCAATCAGCCCCAGCATTTT.

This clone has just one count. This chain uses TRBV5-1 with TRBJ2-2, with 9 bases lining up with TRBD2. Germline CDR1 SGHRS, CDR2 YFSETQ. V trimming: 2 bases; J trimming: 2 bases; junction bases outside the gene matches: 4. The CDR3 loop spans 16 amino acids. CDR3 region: CASSLIAGANTGELFF. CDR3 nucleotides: TGCGCCAGCAGCTTAATAGCGGGAGCCAACACCGGGGAGCTGTTTTTT.

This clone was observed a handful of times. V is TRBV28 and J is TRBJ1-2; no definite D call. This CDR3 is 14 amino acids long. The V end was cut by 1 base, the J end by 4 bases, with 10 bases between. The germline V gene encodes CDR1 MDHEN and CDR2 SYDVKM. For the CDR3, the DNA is TGTGCCAGCAGTTTATCCACGGAGGGCTATGGCTACACCTTC. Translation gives CASSLSTEGYGYTF.

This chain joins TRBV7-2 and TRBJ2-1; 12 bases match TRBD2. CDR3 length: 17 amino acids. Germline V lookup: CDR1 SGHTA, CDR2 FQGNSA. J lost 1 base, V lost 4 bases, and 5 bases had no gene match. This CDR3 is CASSSSLAGGSYNEQFF. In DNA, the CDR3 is TGTGCCAGCAGCTCCTCACTAGCGGGGGGTTCCTACAATGAGCAGTTCTTC.

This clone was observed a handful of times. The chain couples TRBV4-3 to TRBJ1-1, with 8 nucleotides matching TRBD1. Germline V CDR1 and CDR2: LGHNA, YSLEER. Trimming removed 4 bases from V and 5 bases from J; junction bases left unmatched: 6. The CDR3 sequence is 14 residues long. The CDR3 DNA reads TGCGCCAGCAGCCCTCGACAGGGGAGTACTGAAGCTTTCTTT. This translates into CASSPRQGSTEAFF.

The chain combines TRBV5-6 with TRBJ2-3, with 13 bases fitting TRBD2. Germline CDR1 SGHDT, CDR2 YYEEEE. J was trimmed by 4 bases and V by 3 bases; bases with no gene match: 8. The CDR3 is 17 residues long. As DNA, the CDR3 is TGTGCCAGCAGCTGGTCGACTAGCGGGGGGCCTTCAGATACGCAGTATTTT. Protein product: CASSWSTSGGPSDTQYF.

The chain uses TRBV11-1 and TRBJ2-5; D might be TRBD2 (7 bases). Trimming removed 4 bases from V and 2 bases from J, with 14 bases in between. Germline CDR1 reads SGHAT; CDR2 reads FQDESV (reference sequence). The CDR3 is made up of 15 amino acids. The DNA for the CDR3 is TGTGCCAGCAGCTCATGGGGGGGCCGACAAGAGACCCAGTACTTC. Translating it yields CASSSWGGRQETQYF.

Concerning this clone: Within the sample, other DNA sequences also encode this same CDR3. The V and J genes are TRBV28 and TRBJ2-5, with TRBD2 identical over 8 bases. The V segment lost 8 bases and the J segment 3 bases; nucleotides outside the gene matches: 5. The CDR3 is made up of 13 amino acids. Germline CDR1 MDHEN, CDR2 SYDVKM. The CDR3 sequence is CASRLAGEETQYF. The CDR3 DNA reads TGTGCCAGCCGGCTAGCGGGCGAAGAGACCCAGTACTTC.

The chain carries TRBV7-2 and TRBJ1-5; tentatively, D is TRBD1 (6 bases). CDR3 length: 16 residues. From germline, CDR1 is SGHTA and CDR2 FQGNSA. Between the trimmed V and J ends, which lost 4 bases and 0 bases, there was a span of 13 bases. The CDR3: CASSSDSPYSNQPQHF. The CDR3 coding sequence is TGTGCCAGCAGCTCGGACAGCCCATATAGCAATCAGCCCCAGCATTTT. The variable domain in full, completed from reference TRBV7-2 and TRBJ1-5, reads GAGVSQSPSNKVTEKGKDVELRCDPISGHTALYWYRQSLGQGLEFLIYFQGNSAPDKSGLPSDRFSAERTGGSVSTLTIQRTQQEDSAVYLCASSSDSPYSNQPQHFGDGTRLSIL.

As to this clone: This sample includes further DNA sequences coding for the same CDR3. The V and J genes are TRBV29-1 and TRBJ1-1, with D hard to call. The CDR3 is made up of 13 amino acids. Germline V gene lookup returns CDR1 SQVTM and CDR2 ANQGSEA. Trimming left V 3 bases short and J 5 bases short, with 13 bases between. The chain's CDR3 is CSVEVGVGTEAFF. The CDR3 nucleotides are TGCAGCGTTGAGGTCGGGGTCGGAACTGAAGCTTTCTTT.

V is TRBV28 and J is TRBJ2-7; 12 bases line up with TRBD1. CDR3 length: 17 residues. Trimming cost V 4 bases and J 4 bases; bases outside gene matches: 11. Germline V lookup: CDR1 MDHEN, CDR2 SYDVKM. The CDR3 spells CASSSGTGGRLRYEQYF. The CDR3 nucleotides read TGTGCCAGCAGTTCAGGGACAGGGGGCCGCTTGAGGTACGAGCAGTACTTC.

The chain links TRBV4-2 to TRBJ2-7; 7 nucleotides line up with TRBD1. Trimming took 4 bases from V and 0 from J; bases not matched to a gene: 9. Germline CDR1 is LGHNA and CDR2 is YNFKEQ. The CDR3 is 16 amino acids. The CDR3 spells CASSRNSGQSSYEQYF. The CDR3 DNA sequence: TGTGCCAGCAGCCGAAATTCGGGACAGAGCTCCTACGAGCAGTACTTC.

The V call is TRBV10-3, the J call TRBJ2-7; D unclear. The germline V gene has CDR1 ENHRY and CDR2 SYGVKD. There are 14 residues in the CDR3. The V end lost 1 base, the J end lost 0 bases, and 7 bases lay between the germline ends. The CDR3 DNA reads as TGTGCCATCAGTGAGTATGGCAACTCCTACGAGCAGTACTTC. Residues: CAISEYGNSYEQYF.